This T cell receptor beta chain emerged from a study of blood T cell repertoires in COVID-19. Study-level information: COVID-19 samples from acute and convalescent phases originated in the United States, Italy and Spain.

The authors' processing: Reference gene primer amplification in the assay estimated nucleated cell counts. The data were produced by immunoSEQ multiplex PCR, yet TCRdb's version contains in-frame clones alone and is incomplete. V and J calls and clone size are those listed in that table; D and trimming were worked out from the DNA. This sample has 240,000 or so clones, with about 82% found just once. V lost 6 bases and J lost 2; bases outside the gene matches: 6. The CDR3 loop spans 15 amino acids. Per germline, CDR1 MNHEY and CDR2 SVGAGI. This clone was seen just once. Assignments of participants to cohorts depended upon their own reported clinical history. Among Cohort 3 donors, those recovered had two negative PCRs, clearance, or symptom resolution.

The TCR was taken from a woman in her 50s who had recovered from COVID-19. The sequenced material came from PBMCs or T cells enriched from blood (not recorded which). The rearrangement uses TRBV6-5 and TRBJ2-7, with 11 bases lining up with TRBD2. The CDR3 loop is CASRTGTSGPYEQYF. The CDR3 nucleotides are TGTGCCAGCAGAACCGGGACTAGCGGCCCCTACGAGCAGTACTTC.